Each of the 23 T cell receptor beta chains below was sequenced from the same sample in a study of a mutant IDH1 vaccine in newly diagnosed glioma. The table came from immunoSEQ multiplex PCR; TCRdb's copy has only in-frame clones and leaves some out. Of about 60,000 clones listed, about 81% were seen once; the top ten hold roughly 9.5%. The antigens of these receptors remain unknown. Time point indicated: week 11, during vaccination. Every vaccine dose comprised 300 ug of mutant IDH1 20-mer peptide plus topical imiquimod. Sample: PBMCs, taken from a glioma patient whose treatment included an IDH1 peptide vaccine. The receptor source for this set is a woman aged 45-65 years with glioma.

V and J are TRBV18 and TRBJ2-3; 8 bases agree with TRBD2. V lost 3 bases and J lost 0; bases outside the gene matches: 2. The germline V gene has CDR1 KGHSH and CDR2 LQKENI. This CDR3 is built from 15 residues. The CDR3: CASSPGTRSTDTQYF. CDR3 sequence (DNA): TGTGCCAGCTCACCCGGGACTAGAAGCACAGATACGCAGTATTTT.

V is TRBV15 and J is TRBJ2-1; 7 nucleotides agree with TRBD2. The CDR3 is made up of 14 amino acids. The ends lost 8 bases at V and 3 bases at J; junction bases unmatched: 7. CDR1 is LNHNV, CDR2 YYDKDF, per germline (reference sequence). CDR3: CATCDGGSYNEQFF. The CDR3 region has the DNA TGTGCCACCTGCGACGGGGGGAGCTACAATGAGCAGTTCTTC.

The chain links TRBV6-5 to TRBJ2-1, with 11 bases lining up with TRBD1. Germline V gives CDR1 MNHEY, CDR2 SVGAGI. The CDR3 is made up of 15 amino acids. Unmatched junction bases numbered 5, after V lost 4 bases and J lost 6 bases. CDR3 region: CASSSRDRGINEQFF. In DNA, the CDR3 is TGTGCCAGCAGTTCCCGGGACAGGGGGATCAATGAGCAGTTCTTC.

This clone showed up just once. CDR3 DNA: TGTGCCAGCTCACCGGTGGACAGCCGCCAAGAGACCCAGTACTTC. Protein product: CASSPVDSRQETQYF. V usage is TRBV18 and J usage is TRBJ2-5; possible D gene TRBD1, 6 bases. CDR3 length: 15 amino acids. CDR1 KGHSH and CDR2 LQKENI come from the germline V gene. V shed 3 bases and J shed 1 base, with 12 bases lying between them.

CDR3 sequence reads: CASSPVGNYGYTF. CDR3 in DNA: TGCGCCAGCAGTCCAGTGGGCAACTATGGCTACACCTTC. The chain has TRBV23-1 and TRBJ1-2; D not certain. TRBV23-1 is an open reading frame, and its role is uncertain. Trimming took 4 bases from V and 2 from J, leaving 8 bases between them. The CDR3 totals 13 residues.

V gene TRBV21-1 combines with J gene TRBJ1-2; the table's D call, TRBD1, has no DNA check behind it. TRBV21-1 is recorded as a pseudogene. The CDR3 consists of 17 residues. CDR3 region: CASSKPHLGQGNYGYTF. Written as DNA, the CDR3 is TGTGCCAGCAGCAAACCCCACCTCGGACAGGGCAACTATGGCTACACCTTC.

The V gene is TRBV28, the J gene TRBJ2-7; D possibly corresponds to TRBD1 (7 bases). Trimming left V 3 bases short and J 4 bases short, with 16 bases between. The CDR3 spans 15 residues. Germline V CDR1 and CDR2: MDHEN, SYDVKM. CDR3 amino acids: CASSFYGGGSYEQYF. DNA of the CDR3: TGTGCCAGCAGTTTCTATGGAGGGGGCTCTTACGAGCAGTACTTC.

V usage is TRBV5-4 and J usage is TRBJ2-7; D is unclear. Germline CDR1 is SGHNT and CDR2 is YYREEE (reference sequence). Trimming took 4 bases from V and 7 from J, leaving 18 bases between them. CDR3 length: 14 amino acids. CDR3: CASSPPTQGGEQYF. Here the CDR3 DNA reads TGTGCCAGCAGCCCTCCAACACAAGGTGGGGAGCAGTACTTC.

V gene TRBV6-6 combines with J gene TRBJ1-5; 9 bases match TRBD1. CDR1 is MNHNY, CDR2 SVGAGI, per germline (reference sequence). The CDR3 extends over 16 amino acids. Trimming cost V 5 bases and J 4 bases; bases outside gene matches: 9. Here the CDR3 DNA reads TGTGCCAGCAGTCCTATTGGGACAGGGTCTAATCAGCCCCAGCATTTT. This codes for CASSPIGTGSNQPQHF.

The V gene is TRBV6-5, the J gene TRBJ1-2, with 7 positions matching TRBD1. There are 15 residues in the CDR3. Germline lookup yields CDR1 MNHEY and CDR2 SVGAGI. V lost 0 bases to trimming and J lost 1 base; unmatched junction nucleotides: 2. DNA of the CDR3: TGTGCCAGCAGTTACTCAGGGACAGATAACTATGGCTACACCTTC. As protein: CASSYSGTDNYGYTF.

The chain combines TRBV9 with TRBJ2-7; D is tentatively TRBD1 or TRBD2 (5 bases each). There are 12 residues in the CDR3. V lost 3 bases and J lost 13, with 17 bases in between. Per germline, CDR1 SGDLS and CDR2 YYNGEE. The CDR3 protein is CASSDGGVVRYF. The DNA for the CDR3 is TGTGCCAGCAGCGATGGGGGAGTAGTACGATACTTC. Filled out from reference TRBV9 and TRBJ2-7, the complete variable domain reads DSGVTQTPKHLITATGQRVTLRCSPRSGDLSVYWYQQSLDQGLQFLIQYYNGEERAKGNILERFSAQQFPDLHSELNLSSLELGDSALYFCASSDGGVVRYFGPGTRLTVT.

This chain's CDR3 is CASSSTIQGKNIQYF. In DNA form, the CDR3 reads TGTGCCAGCAGCTCAACCATACAGGGCAAAAACATTCAGTACTTC. The chain carries TRBV5-4 and TRBJ2-4, with D possibly being TRBD1 (6 bases). The CDR3 is 15 amino acids. V gave up 3 bases and J gave up 3 bases, with 13 bases separating them. The germline CDR1 and CDR2 sequences are SGHNT and YYREEE (reference sequence).

The DNA for the CDR3 is TGCAGCGTTCTCGGGGTAGCCAACGCCGAAAAACTGTTTTTT. Protein product: CSVLGVANAEKLFF. The V gene is TRBV29-1, the J gene TRBJ1-4; D remains unclear. Germline V gene sequence: CDR1 SQVTM, CDR2 ANQGSEA. V lost 5 bases and J lost 8, with 18 bases in between. The CDR3 length is 14 residues.

The rearrangement links TRBV19 to TRBJ2-7; D is unclear. Trimming took 7 bases from V and 6 from J, leaving 25 bases between them. The CDR3 is made up of 16 amino acids. Germline CDR1 LNHDA, CDR2 SQIVND (reference sequence). In DNA, the CDR3 is TGTGCCAGTACGGCTAAACCTGGCGATGGTGTGCGCGAGCAGTACTTC. This gives the protein CASTAKPGDGVREQYF. The full variable domain, in which reference TRBV19 and TRBJ2-7 provide the parts outside the CDR3, is DGGITQSPKYLFRKEGQNVTLSCEQNLNHDAMYWYRQDPGQGLRLIYYSQIVNDFQKGDIAEGYSVSREKKESFPLTVTSAQKNPTAFYLCASTAKPGDGVREQYFGPGTRLTVT.

This clone came up many times. The chain couples TRBV19 to TRBJ1-3, with no clear D. The CDR3 contains 12 residues. Germline V CDR1 and CDR2: LNHDA, SQIVND (reference sequence). The ends were cut back, 7 bases at V and 0 bases at J, with 4 bases in the middle. The CDR3 protein is CASKPSGNTIYF. CDR3 in DNA: TGTGCCAGTAAACCCTCTGGAAACACCATATATTTT.

This chain links TRBV9 with TRBJ2-5, with unresolved D. The CDR3 has 13 residues. Germline CDR1 reads SGDLS; CDR2 reads YYNGEE. Trimming pared 3 bases from V and 6 bases from J, leaving 12 bases between. The CDR3 coding sequence is TGTGCCAGCAGCGCCGGACCTATACAGACCCAGTACTTC. Translating gives CASSAGPIQTQYF.

The genes are TRBV6-5 and TRBJ2-1; D is uncertain. Trimming removed 5 bases at V and 6 bases at J, with 14 bases between. From germline, CDR1 is MNHEY and CDR2 SVGAGI. CDR3 length equals 14 residues. The CDR3, as DNA: TGTGCCAGCAGTCCCGCCGTGCTGATCAATGAGCAGTTCTTC. It translates to CASSPAVLINEQFF.

The chain links TRBV7-9 to TRBJ1-4; TRBD1 might be the D (5 bases). Trimming took 5 bases from V and 4 from J, leaving 14 bases between them. The CDR3 has 15 amino acids. Germline values: CDR1 SEHNR, CDR2 FQNEAQ (reference sequence). The CDR3 region has the DNA TGTGCCAGCAGCCCGCCGACAGAGGATAATGAAAAACTGTTTTTT. Protein: CASSPPTEDNEKLFF.

The chain is built from TRBV29-1 and TRBJ1-2; TRBD1 matches 7 bases. The V gene end was trimmed by 7 bases and the J gene end by 7 bases; junction bases not matched to a gene: 12. In germline, CDR1 is SQVTM, CDR2 ANQGSEA. CDR3 size: 13 residues. The chain's CDR3 is CSAGTAETRGYTF. The DNA of the CDR3 is TGCAGCGCTGGGACAGCCGAAACGCGTGGCTACACCTTC.

This chain connects TRBV15 to TRBJ2-5; D not resolved. This CDR3 is built from 12 residues. V lost 3 bases, J lost 5 bases, and 7 bases lay in between. From germline, CDR1 is LNHNV and CDR2 YYDKDF (reference sequence). DNA of the CDR3: TGTGCCACCAGCAGCAATGGGGAGACCCAGTACTTC. It translates to CATSSNGETQYF.

This clone has only a few counts. The chain carries TRBV5-1 and TRBJ2-3, with no clear D. V was clipped by 0 bases and J by 0 bases, with 8 bases between them. CDR1 is SGHRS and CDR2 is YFSETQ in the germline V gene. CDR3 length: 15 residues. CDR3: CASSLAPGSTDTQYF. CDR3 DNA sequence: TGCGCCAGCAGCTTGGCCCCGGGTAGCACAGATACGCAGTATTTT. The full variable domain, rest sourced from reference TRBV5-1 and TRBJ2-3, is KAGVTQTPRYLIKTRGQQVTLSCSPISGHRSVSWYQQTPGQGLQFLFEYFSETQRNKGNFPGRFSGRQFSNSRSEMNVSTLELGDSALYLCASSLAPGSTDTQYFGPGTRLTVL.

The CDR3 region is CASSVQGARETQYF. The DNA for the CDR3 is TGTGCCAGCAGTGTCCAGGGGGCCCGAGAGACCCAGTACTTC. The J gene is TRBJ2-5, the V gene TRBV25-1, with 8 bases that match TRBD1. Unmatched junction bases numbered 5, after V lost 4 bases and J lost 4 bases. The CDR3 loop spans 14 amino acids. CDR1 MGHDK and CDR2 SYGVNS come from the germline V gene. Together with reference TRBV25-1 and TRBJ2-5, the CDR3 gives the full variable domain: EADIYQTPRYLVIGTGKKITLECSQTMGHDKMYWYQQDPGMELHLIHYSYGVNSTEKGDLSSESTVSRIRTEHFPLTLESARPSHTSQYLCASSVQGARETQYFGPGTRLLVL.

The chain is built from TRBV6-1 and TRBJ2-6; D ambiguous. The V end lost 10 bases, the J end lost 1 base, and 8 bases lay between the germline ends. The CDR3 consists of 13 residues. The germline V gene encodes CDR1 MNHNS and CDR2 SASEGT. The CDR3 sequence: CAIVLSGANVLTF. In DNA, the CDR3 is TGTGCCATCGTTTTATCTGGGGCCAACGTCCTGACTTTC.